These 25 T cell receptor beta chains share one sample of origin, sequenced in a study of blood T cell repertoires in COVID-19. Some clones are missing from TCRdb's copy, which holds only in-frame ones; the method was immunoSEQ multiplex PCR. The sample yields about 480,000 clones, roughly 87% seen once. Sequencing was performed on peripheral blood. These receptors were taken from a man aged 18 to 29 with COVID-19, enrolled during active disease.

This clone was found a few times. The J gene is TRBJ1-6, the V gene TRBV2; 7 bases agree with TRBD1. The CDR3 consists of 13 residues. V dropped 8 bases and J dropped 7; count of bases not matched to a gene: 5. CDR1 SNHLY and CDR2 FYNNEI come from the germline V gene. CDR3 coding DNA: TGTGCCAGCCGGACGGGACAGAATTCACCCCTCCACTTT. This sequence encodes CASRTGQNSPLHF.

The rearrangement uses TRBV18 and TRBJ2-2; 8 bases fit TRBD2. This CDR3 comprises 14 residues. CDR1 and CDR2 (germline): KGHSH, LQKENI. J was trimmed by 4 bases and V by 6 bases; bases with no gene match: 4. The CDR3 DNA reads TGTGCCAGCTCCGGGGGGGCACCCACCGGGGAGCTGTTTTTT. It translates to CASSGGAPTGELFF. Full variable domain (outside the CDR3, taken from reference TRBV18 and TRBJ2-2): NAGVMQNPRHLVRRRGQEARLRCSPMKGHSHVYWYRQLPEEGLKFMVYLQKENIIDESGMPKERFSAEFPKEGPSILRIQQVVRGDSAAYFCASSGGAPTGELFFGEGSRLTVL.

To note about this clone: Within the sample, other DNA sequences also encode this same CDR3. The genes are TRBV19 and TRBJ1-5; TRBD1 might be the D (5 bases). CDR1 and CDR2 (germline): LNHDA, SQIVND (reference sequence). There are 14 residues in the CDR3. V lost 2 bases and J lost 0, with 5 bases in between. CDR3 nucleotides: TGTGCCAGTAGTATACAGGGTAGCAATCAGCCCCAGCATTTT. This encodes CASSIQGSNQPQHF.

The chain carries TRBV13 and TRBJ2-7; 8 nucleotides line up with TRBD2. The CDR3 runs to 15 residues. Per the germline V gene, CDR1 is PRHDT and CDR2 is FYEKMQ (reference sequence). V lost 5 bases to trimming and J lost 6 bases; unmatched junction nucleotides: 12. The CDR3, as DNA: TGTGCCAGCAGCCCCCTGGACGGGAGGGCCCTCGAGCAGTACTTC. Its protein product is CASSPLDGRALEQYF.

The V call is TRBV2, the J call TRBJ1-6; the D gene is possibly TRBD1 (6 bases). The ends were cut back, 6 bases at V and 4 bases at J, with 10 bases in the middle. The CDR3 sequence is 14 residues long. In germline, CDR1 is SNHLY, CDR2 FYNNEI. As DNA, the CDR3 is TGTGCCAGCAGAGACGGACAGTATAATTCACCCCTCCACTTT. Protein: CASRDGQYNSPLHF.

The chain carries TRBV4-2 and TRBJ2-5; D is perhaps TRBD2 (6 bases). The CDR3 consists of 14 residues. The V end lost 0 bases, the J end lost 7 bases, and 12 bases lay between the germline ends. Per the germline V gene, CDR1 is LGHNA and CDR2 is YNFKEQ. CDR3 bases: TGTGCCAGCAGCCAAGATTGGGGGGTAGGGACCCAGTACTTC. Its translation: CASSQDWGVGTQYF.

This rearrangement joins TRBV9 to TRBJ1-2; perhaps TRBD1 as D (6 bases). CDR3 length: 15 amino acids. Between the trimmed V and J ends, which lost 1 base and 5 bases, there was a span of 15 bases. Germline CDR1 reads SGDLS; CDR2 reads YYNGEE. DNA of the CDR3: TGTGCCAGCAGCGTACCCCGGGGGGCGGGATATGGCTACACCTTC. Translation: CASSVPRGAGYGYTF.

The chain uses TRBV7-9 and TRBJ1-2; weak D call: TRBD1 (6 bases). V shed 1 base and J shed 13 bases, with 13 bases lying between them. Germline V lookup: CDR1 SEHNR, CDR2 FQNEAQ (reference sequence). The CDR3 loop spans 12 amino acids. The CDR3 is CASSLEQGKATF. CDR3 DNA: TGTGCCAGCAGCTTAGAGCAGGGGAAGGCCACCTTC.

DNA of the CDR3: TGTGCCAGCAGTGGCCTAACGGGACAGTTTTATTCCTCCTACAATGAGCAGTTCTTC. Translation: CASSGLTGQFYSSYNEQFF. This chain links TRBV27 with TRBJ2-1; 7 bases are shared with TRBD1. Germline assignment: CDR1 MNHEY and CDR2 SMNVEV (reference sequence). This CDR3 region has 19 residues. Trimming removed 5 bases from V and 0 bases from J; junction bases left unmatched: 16.

The V call is TRBV15, the J call TRBJ1-3; D gene ambiguous. This CDR3 is built from 15 residues. Germline V gene data show CDR1 as LNHNV and CDR2 as YYDKDF (reference sequence). V shed 0 bases and J shed 1 base, with 7 bases lying between them. The CDR3 coding sequence is TGTGCCACCAGCAGAGACGGTCTTTCTGGAAACACCATATATTTT. Amino acids: CATSRDGLSGNTIYF.

This clone has a single count. Different DNA sequences within this sample yield the same CDR3. This chain uses TRBV9 with TRBJ2-1, with unresolved D. The germline V gene has CDR1 SGDLS and CDR2 YYNGEE. V was trimmed by 0 bases and J by 0 bases, leaving 4 bases between them. This CDR3 has 14 residues. CDR3 in DNA: TGTGCCAGCAGCGTAGCCGGCTCCTACAATGAGCAGTTCTTC. Protein: CASSVAGSYNEQFF.

The chain couples TRBV28 to TRBJ1-4, with TRBD1 matching over 7 bases. The V segment lost 3 bases and the J segment 2 bases; nucleotides outside the gene matches: 0. The CDR3 is 14 residues long. CDR1 is MDHEN, CDR2 SYDVKM, per germline. In nucleotides, the CDR3 is TGTGCCAGCAGTTTGACAGGGACTAATGAAAAACTGTTTTTT. Protein sequence: CASSLTGTNEKLFF.

The chain employs TRBV29-1 and TRBJ2-2; 7 bases fit TRBD2. V trimming: 8 bases; J trimming: 1 base; junction bases outside the gene matches: 4. This CDR3 region has 13 residues. Germline CDR1 SQVTM, CDR2 ANQGSEA. The CDR3 sequence is CSSKRGNTGELFF. The CDR3, as DNA: TGCAGCTCCAAGCGGGGGAACACCGGGGAGCTGTTTTTT.

The CDR3 spells CASRPTSGSYNEQFF. DNA of the CDR3: TGTGCCAGTAGGCCAACTAGCGGATCCTACAATGAGCAGTTCTTC. The chain employs TRBV19 and TRBJ2-1, with 8 bases lining up with TRBD2. Germline lookup yields CDR1 LNHDA and CDR2 SQIVND (reference sequence). The CDR3 runs 15 residues. J lost 1 base, V lost 6 bases, and 5 bases had no gene match.

The chain employs TRBV18 and TRBJ2-5; 9 bases match TRBD1. Per germline, CDR1 KGHSH and CDR2 LQKENI. CDR3 length: 14 amino acids. Trimming removed 2 bases from V and 5 bases from J; junction bases left unmatched: 3. CDR3 residues: CASSPLQGAETQYF. The CDR3 region has the DNA TGTGCCAGCTCACCATTACAGGGGGCTGAGACCCAGTACTTC.

The CDR3 region is CASSLRGYNYGYTF. DNA for the CDR3: TGTGCCAGCAGTCTCAGGGGGTATAACTATGGCTACACCTTC. The V and J genes are TRBV27 and TRBJ1-2; 7 nucleotides align to TRBD1. V dropped 5 bases and J dropped 1; count of bases not matched to a gene: 4. The germline V gene encodes CDR1 MNHEY and CDR2 SMNVEV (reference sequence). The CDR3 contains 14 residues.

V gene TRBV28 combines with J gene TRBJ1-1; D call uncertain. The CDR3 is made up of 17 amino acids. From germline, CDR1 is MDHEN and CDR2 SYDVKM. V was pared by 5 bases and J by 3 bases, with 22 bases between. The CDR3 loop is CASSPSPWTEEHTEAFF. In nucleotides, the CDR3 is TGTGCCAGCAGTCCTTCTCCTTGGACGGAGGAGCACACTGAAGCTTTCTTT.

CDR3 amino acids: CASSLVGQGVSDTQYF. The CDR3 DNA is TGCGCCAGCAGCTTGGTGGGACAGGGGGTCTCAGATACGCAGTATTTT. The V gene is TRBV5-1, the J gene TRBJ2-3, with TRBD1 identical over 11 bases. The CDR3 sequence is 16 residues long. V shed 0 bases and J 4 bases; nucleotides not matched to a gene: 4. Germline V gene lookup returns CDR1 SGHRS and CDR2 YFSETQ.

This chain links TRBV24-1 with TRBJ2-6; the D gene is possibly TRBD2 (5 bases). V was pared by 9 bases and J by 4 bases, with 9 bases between. CDR3 length equals 13 residues. Germline V gives CDR1 KGHDR, CDR2 SFDVKD. The CDR3 DNA reads TGTGCCACCGCCCGCGGGGGGGCCAACGTCCTGACTTTC. Protein product: CATARGGANVLTF.

This chain uses TRBV5-1 with TRBJ2-2, with no clear D. The CDR3 spans 14 residues. Germline lookup yields CDR1 SGHRS and CDR2 YFSETQ. V was clipped by 0 bases and J by 4 bases, with 7 bases between them. CDR3 sequence reads: CASSLAAATGELFF. For the CDR3, the DNA is TGCGCCAGCAGCTTGGCGGCGGCCACCGGGGAGCTGTTTTTT.

The gene calls are TRBV10-2 and TRBJ1-1; the match to TRBD1 covers 7 bases. Germline-derived CDR1 and CDR2 are WSHSY and SAAADI. The CDR3 totals 13 residues. The V and J ends lost 10 bases and 1 base, in that order; junction bases with no gene match: 6. The CDR3 spells CATRTGPNTEAFF. CDR3 in DNA: TGCGCCACCCGGACAGGCCCGAACACTGAAGCTTTCTTT.

The chain is built from TRBV10-2 and TRBJ1-2, with 7 nucleotides matching TRBD1. CDR1 WSHSY and CDR2 SAAADI come from the germline V gene. The CDR3 extends over 15 amino acids. V dropped 2 bases and J dropped 2; count of bases not matched to a gene: 5. CDR3 sequence (DNA): TGCGCCAGCAGTGAGCCCCGACAGGGCAACTATGGCTACACCTTC. This encodes CASSEPRQGNYGYTF.

V is TRBV7-2 and J is TRBJ1-1, with a possible D match to TRBD1 (6 bases). This CDR3 comprises 12 residues. Trimming took 5 bases from V and 11 from J, leaving 15 bases between them. Germline V gives CDR1 SGHTA, CDR2 FQGNSA. The CDR3 spells CASSLQGRKAFF. The CDR3, as DNA: TGTGCCAGCAGCCTACAGGGACGTAAGGCTTTCTTT.

The chain couples TRBV3-1 (or the pseudogene TRBV3-2) to TRBJ2-3; TRBD2 is a possible D gene (7 bases). The length of the CDR3 is 15 residues. Germline V lookup: CDR1 LGHDT, CDR2 YNNKEL (reference sequence). V was clipped by 1 base and J by 8 bases, with 16 bases between them. CDR3 sequence: CASSQVRRGTTTQYF. CDR3 bases: TGTGCCAGCAGCCAAGTACGGCGGGGGACAACTACGCAGTATTTT.

V and J are TRBV2 and TRBJ2-5; D remains ambiguous. This CDR3 is built from 15 residues. Germline loops: CDR1 SNHLY, CDR2 FYNNEI. V was cut by 6 bases and J by 3 bases, with 17 bases left in between. CDR3 residues: CASSTPRVAEETQYF. The CDR3 nucleotides are TGTGCCAGCAGCACCCCTCGGGTTGCGGAAGAGACCCAGTACTTC.